The 13 T cell receptor beta chains in this list originate from one sample, sequenced in a study of blood T cell repertoires in COVID-19. The method was immunoSEQ multiplex PCR; TCRdb's version includes in-frame clones alone and lacks a portion of them. Seen here are around 52,000 clones, about 81% observed once, and the top ten hold roughly 22%. The specimen was peripheral blood. Every receptor here comes from an older woman with acute or convalescent COVID-19.

This chain connects TRBV2 to TRBJ1-1, with 11 positions matching TRBD1. The CDR3 loop spans 16 amino acids. Germline V gene sequence: CDR1 SNHLY, CDR2 FYNNEI. V trimming: 5 bases; J trimming: 4 bases; junction bases outside the gene matches: 9. The CDR3 sequence is CASSPRTGGSSTEAFF. CDR3 in DNA: TGTGCCAGCAGTCCCCGGACAGGGGGCTCGAGCACTGAAGCTTTCTTT.

This sequence joins TRBV4-3 and TRBJ1-1; TRBD1 agrees at 8 bases. Germline CDR1 and CDR2: LGHNA and YSLEER. The junction had 5 bases not matched to a gene; V was cut back by 4 bases and J by 7 bases. The CDR3 runs to 13 residues. The CDR3 coding sequence is TGCGCCAGCAGCCGGAACAGGGGGTTTGAAGCTTTCTTT. It translates to CASSRNRGFEAFF.

The chain couples TRBV19 to TRBJ2-7; the D gene is possibly TRBD1 (6 bases). CDR1 LNHDA and CDR2 SQIVND come from the germline V gene (reference sequence). This CDR3 has 14 residues. With 3 bases removed from V and 3 bases from J, the gap between germline ends came to 12 bases. DNA of the CDR3: TGTGCCAGTAGTATTGGTACAGGGCACTACGAGCAGTACTTC. This sequence encodes CASSIGTGHYEQYF. The variable domain in full, with the rest retrieved from reference TRBV19 and TRBJ2-7, is DGGITQSPKYLFRKEGQNVTLSCEQNLNHDAMYWYRQDPGQGLRLIYYSQIVNDFQKGDIAEGYSVSREKKESFPLTVTSAQKNPTAFYLCASSIGTGHYEQYFGPGTRLTVT.

The rearrangement links TRBV5-6 to TRBJ1-1, with 8 bases that match TRBD1. This CDR3 spans 14 amino acids. Germline CDR1 is SGHDT and CDR2 is YYEEEE. Trimming cost V 5 bases and J 0 bases; bases outside gene matches: 3. The CDR3 nucleotides are TGTGCCAGCAGGGAACAGGGGGTGAACACTGAAGCTTTCTTT. This gives the protein CASREQGVNTEAFF.

This clone was detected a few times. The chain has TRBV4-2 and TRBJ2-3, with 13 bases that match TRBD2. The V and J ends lost 1 base and 3 bases, in that order; junction bases with no gene match: 4. CDR1 is LGHNA and CDR2 is YNFKEQ in the germline V gene. CDR3 size: 17 residues. Here the CDR3 DNA reads TGTGCCAGCAGCCAAGGACTAGCGGGGGGCGTTACAGATACGCAGTATTTT. This encodes CASSQGLAGGVTDTQYF.

For the CDR3, the DNA is TGTGCCACCAGTGAGGCAGGGGACCAGCCCCAGCATTTT. Translated: CATSEAGDQPQHF. V usage is TRBV24-1 and J usage is TRBJ1-5, with TRBD1 as a possible D gene (6 bases). Germline CDR1 and CDR2: KGHDR and SFDVKD. V lost 4 bases and J 7 bases, leaving 10 bases between the germline ends. This CDR3 region has 13 residues.

This clone was counted once. The rearrangement uses TRBV11-1 and TRBJ2-3; D ambiguous. The germline V and J ends were trimmed by 1 base and 3 bases, with 8 bases remaining between them. The CDR3 runs 14 residues. Germline assignment: CDR1 SGHAT and CDR2 FQDESV (reference sequence). The CDR3 sequence: CASSLVRLTDTQYF. The DNA of the CDR3 is TGTGCCAGCAGCTTAGTAAGACTGACAGATACGCAGTATTTT. Combining the CDR3 with reference TRBV11-1 and TRBJ2-3 gives the whole variable domain EAEVAQSPRYKITEKSQAVAFWCDPISGHATLYWYRQILGQGPELLVQFQDESVVDDSQLPKDRFSAERLKGVDSTLKIQPAELGDSAMYLCASSLVRLTDTQYFGPGTRLTVL.

The chain recombines TRBV12-3 or TRBV12-4 with TRBJ1-1; D is uncertain. The CDR3 length is 12 residues. Trimming pared 2 bases from V and 13 bases from J, leaving 14 bases between. DNA for the CDR3: TGTGCCAGCAGTTTATTGGGGAGTACGAGTTTCTTT. It translates to CASSLLGSTSFF.

This chain links TRBV18 with TRBJ1-2; 9 positions match TRBD1. Germline V gene sequence: CDR1 KGHSH, CDR2 LQKENI. V lost 6 bases and J lost 6; bases outside the gene matches: 11. The CDR3 extends over 15 amino acids. The CDR3 DNA reads as TGTGCCAGCTCTCGACAGGGGGTTAATACAGATGGCTACACCTTC. It yields the protein CASSRQGVNTDGYTF.

The rearrangement joins TRBV29-1 to TRBJ1-1; weak D call: TRBD1 (5 bases). This CDR3 contains 13 residues. Between the trimmed V and J ends, which lost 3 bases and 5 bases, there was a span of 13 bases. Germline V gene data show CDR1 as SQVTM and CDR2 as ANQGSEA. The CDR3 nucleotides are TGCAGCGTTGAGGGACGGGGGAAGACTGAAGCTTTCTTT. This translates into CSVEGRGKTEAFF.

The gene calls are TRBV6-2 or TRBV6-3 and TRBJ2-5; 8 nucleotides align to TRBD2. CDR3 length equals 15 residues. Trimming at V came to 5 bases and at J to 2 bases, leaving 7 bases not matched to a gene. Germline CDR1 reads MNHEY; CDR2 reads SVGEGT. CDR3 amino acids: CASSAGLAPQETQYF. The CDR3 DNA follows: TGTGCCAGCAGTGCAGGACTAGCCCCACAAGAGACCCAGTACTTC.

The chain has TRBV6-5 and TRBJ1-6, with D perhaps TRBD1 (5 bases). Germline CDR1 reads MNHEY; CDR2 reads SVGAGI. V was clipped by 2 bases and J by 9 bases, with 14 bases between them. The CDR3 runs 15 residues. The CDR3 nucleotides are TGTGCCAGCAGTTACGGACGGGGGGTGGGTTCACCCCTCCACTTT. It encodes CASSYGRGVGSPLHF.

This clone came up a few times. V and J are TRBV7-2 and TRBJ2-2; D remains unclear. V lost 2 bases and J 2 bases, leaving 9 bases between the germline ends. In germline, CDR1 is SGHTA, CDR2 FQGNSA. This CDR3 is 15 amino acids long. The CDR3 sequence: CASSLSTLNTGELFF. CDR3 DNA: TGTGCCAGCAGCTTATCAACCCTAAACACCGGGGAGCTGTTTTTT.